The 25 T cell receptor beta chains listed next were all sequenced from one sample in a study of blood T cells in healthy people across ages. Alongside a J-beta primer mix, a sample-barcoded 5' primer served in a second PCR lasting roughly 7 to 11 cycles. TCRdb used MiXCR to reprocess the 5' RACE reads, holding one entry per CDR3 protein. This sample has hundreds of thousands of distinct CDR3 sequences, with approximately 30% found just once. The source material was blood. The source is a woman older than 75 in good health.

This chain joins TRBV7-3 and TRBJ2-1, with 7 positions matching TRBD2. Trimming at V came to 4 bases and at J to 5 bases, leaving 11 bases not matched to a gene. The CDR3 is 16 residues long. The germline gives CDR1 SGHTA, CDR2 FQGTGA. The CDR3 DNA reads TGTGCCAGCAGCTCGCCGGGGCCCGGGGGGAACAATGAGCAGTTCTTC. Its protein product is CASSSPGPGGNNEQFF.

This chain uses TRBV10-3 with TRBJ1-1; D is ambiguous. The CDR3 spans 13 residues. Germline CDR1 ENHRY, CDR2 SYGVKD. Trimming stripped 2 bases from V and 1 base from J, with 5 bases between. CDR3 sequence (DNA): TGTGCCATCAGTGAGGCAGGGAACACTGAAGCTTTCTTT. Amino acid sequence: CAISEAGNTEAFF.

The sample holds many counts of this clonotype. This chain links TRBV24-1 with TRBJ2-3; D gene uncertain. Germline CDR1 is KGHDR and CDR2 is SFDVKD. CDR3 size: 14 residues. V shed 5 bases and J shed 1 base, with 9 bases lying between them. CDR3 in amino acids: CATSASSRTDTQYF. CDR3 DNA sequence: TGTGCCACCAGTGCATCCAGCCGCACAGATACGCAGTATTTT.

The V and J genes are TRBV24-1 and TRBJ1-5, with no clear D. V lost 3 bases and J 2 bases, leaving 10 bases between the germline ends. Looked up from germline, CDR1 is KGHDR and CDR2 is SFDVKD. The CDR3 is made up of 15 amino acids. DNA for the CDR3: TGTGCCACCAGTGATCGCTCTTCGGGCAATCAGCCCCAGCATTTT. Encoded protein: CATSDRSSGNQPQHF.

In its sample, this clonotype was seen once. The chain is built from TRBV6-6 and TRBJ2-1; 8 bases line up with TRBD2. The last part of the DNA fits TRBJ2-7 better; the J call may be wrong. CDR3 length: 14 residues. Germline loops: CDR1 MNHNY, CDR2 SVGAGI (reference sequence). The CDR3 DNA sequence: TGTGCCAGCACGACTAGCGTATTATACAATGAGCAGTACTTC. It translates to CASTTSVLYNEQYF.

The V gene is TRBV30, the J gene TRBJ2-7; unclear D gene. The CDR3 totals 12 residues. Germline V CDR1 and CDR2: GTSNPN, SVGIG (reference sequence). The V gene lost 4 bases and the J gene lost 2 bases, with 9 bases spanning the gap. The CDR3 loop reads CAWTPGAYEQYF. DNA of the CDR3: TGTGCCTGGACCCCTGGGGCCTACGAGCAGTACTTC. The variable domain in full, completed from reference TRBV30 and TRBJ2-7, reads SQTIHQWPATLVQPVGSPLSLECTVEGTSNPNLYWYRQAAGRGLQLLFYSVGIGQISSEVPQNLSASRPQDRQFILSSKKLLLSDSGFYLCAWTPGAYEQYFGPGTRLTVT.

This clonotype was detected only a few times. It may be a read error: a sequence one base away is much more abundant. The chain combines TRBV9 with TRBJ2-5; D is possibly TRBD2 (5 bases). The germline CDR1 and CDR2 sequences are SGDLS and YYNGEE. The CDR3 runs to 14 residues. V lost 0 bases to trimming and J lost 5 bases, with 11 bases between them. The CDR3 is CASSVDIRRETQYF. In DNA form, the CDR3 reads TGTGCCAGCAGCGTAGATATCAGGAGGGAGACCCAGTACTTC.

This clonotype turned up a few times. V and J are TRBV27 and TRBJ1-2; D unclear. CDR3 length: 11 amino acids. V shed 6 bases and J shed 0 bases, with 2 bases lying between them. The germline V gene encodes CDR1 MNHEY and CDR2 SMNVEV (reference sequence). DNA of the CDR3: TGTGCCAGCAGATCTAACTATGGCTACACCTTC. As protein: CASRSNYGYTF.

CDR3: CASSPNRGQSEKLFF. Here the CDR3 DNA reads TGCGCCAGCAGCCCAAACAGGGGGCAGAGTGAAAAACTGTTTTTT. The rearrangement links TRBV5-1 to TRBJ1-4, with 9 bases matching TRBD1. After removal of 4 bases from V and 7 bases from J, the junction contained 8 bases not matched to a gene. Germline CDR1 SGHRS, CDR2 YFSETQ. The CDR3 consists of 15 residues.

As to this clonotype: A read error is possible here, since a much larger clone lies one base away. This sequence joins TRBV20-1 and TRBJ2-5; 9 nucleotides match TRBD2. Trimming removed 3 bases from V and 11 bases from J; junction bases left unmatched: 13. The CDR3 is 14 residues long. CDR1 and CDR2 from the germline V gene are DFQATT and SNEGSKA (reference sequence). CDR3 region: CSASGALAGSEQYF. The CDR3 DNA reads as TGCAGTGCTAGTGGGGCTCTAGCGGGGAGTGAGCAGTACTTC.

Turning to this clonotype: With a much larger clone just one base away, this may be a read error. J is TRBJ1-5 and V is TRBV6-2 or TRBV6-3; D gene ambiguous. The CDR3 has 11 residues. Germline V lookup: CDR1 MNHEY, CDR2 SVGEGT. In DNA, the CDR3 is TGTCGAGGGAATAGCAATCAGCCCCAGCATTTT. Translating it yields CRGNSNQPQHF.

The rearrangement joins TRBV10-3 to TRBJ2-2; D may be TRBD1 (6 bases). V was pared by 7 bases and J by 3 bases, with 12 bases between. The CDR3 covers 14 residues. Looked up from germline, CDR1 is ENHRY and CDR2 is SYGVKD. CDR3 loop: CAINTGFDTGELFF. The DNA for the CDR3 is TGTGCCATCAACACAGGGTTCGACACCGGGGAGCTGTTTTTT.

Turning to this clonotype: The junction does not match germline at one end; this may be a read error. The gene calls are TRBV3-1 and TRBJ1-2, with TRBD1 matching 8 bases. There are 19 residues in the CDR3. CDR1 is LGHDT and CDR2 is YNNKEL in the germline V gene (reference sequence). CDR3 bases: TGTGCCAGCAGCCAAGATTCATCGGACAGGGTCGCCGAGAACTATGGCCACACCTTC. The encoded protein is CASSQDSSDRVAENYGHTF. Complete variable domain (other parts from reference TRBV3-1 and TRBJ1-2): DTAVSQTPKYLVTQMGNDKSIKCEQNLGHDTMYWYKQDSKKFLKIMFSYNNKELIINETVPNRFSPKSPDKAHLNLHINSLELGDSAVYFCASSQDSSDRVAENYGHTFGSGTRLTVV.

V usage is TRBV27 and J usage is TRBJ1-3; D perhaps matches TRBD1 (5 bases). The CDR3 is 15 residues long. CDR1 and CDR2 from the germline V gene are MNHEY and SMNVEV (reference sequence). The V end was cut by 3 bases, the J end by 4 bases, with 13 bases between. The chain's CDR3 is CASSLGKGPGNTIYF. CDR3 nucleotide sequence: TGTGCCAGCAGTTTGGGAAAGGGGCCCGGAAACACCATATATTTT.

This clonotype was observed a handful of times. This may be a read error, as it is one base from a much larger clone. V and J are TRBV10-3 and TRBJ2-1; D is possibly TRBD2 (7 bases). The germline gives CDR1 ENHRY, CDR2 SYGVKD. This CDR3 is 14 amino acids long. V lost 6 bases, J lost 6 bases, and 15 bases lay in between. The CDR3 reads CAIRRTRGGNEQFF. The CDR3 coding sequence is TGTGCCATCAGGCGGACTAGGGGGGGCAATGAGCAGTTCTTC.

This clonotype has at least ten counts. The chain recombines TRBV9 with TRBJ1-6; D might be TRBD1 (6 bases). Per germline, CDR1 SGDLS and CDR2 YYNGEE. V shed 3 bases and J shed 6 bases, with 13 bases lying between them. There are 15 residues in the CDR3. The CDR3 DNA sequence: TGTGCCAGCAGCGACATACCAGGGGTTAATTCACCCCTCCACTTT. It translates to CASSDIPGVNSPLHF.

The table lists this clonotype with many counts. V gene TRBV11-2 combines with J gene TRBJ2-7; 7 bases are shared with TRBD1. With 4 bases clipped from V and 7 bases from J, the junction kept 7 bases outside the gene matches. This CDR3 is 13 amino acids long. Germline V lookup: CDR1 SGHAT, CDR2 FQNNGV. The CDR3 region has the DNA TGTGCCAGCAGCTCGGGACAGCACAGGGAGCAGTACTTC. Its translation: CASSSGQHREQYF.

This clonotype was found a few times. It may be a read error: a sequence one base away is much more abundant. V usage is TRBV20-1 and J usage is TRBJ2-3; the match to TRBD2 covers 9 bases. CDR1 and CDR2 (germline): DFQATT, SNEGSKA (reference sequence). The CDR3 runs to 15 residues. Unmatched junction bases numbered 8, after V lost 3 bases and J lost 4 bases. The CDR3 DNA reads as TGCAGTGCTAGCGGTGGTAGCGGGGGCGCAGATACGCAGTATTTT. Translation: CSASGGSGGADTQYF.

This clonotype was seen at least ten times. V gene TRBV5-1 combines with J gene TRBJ2-7; D may match TRBD1 or TRBD2 (5 bases each). The CDR3 totals 18 residues. CDR1 is SGHRS, CDR2 YFSETQ, per germline. Trimming removed 0 bases from V and 1 base from J, with 20 bases in between. CDR3 amino acids: CASSLARGAGTASYEQYF. CDR3 DNA sequence: TGCGCCAGCAGCTTGGCCAGAGGAGCCGGGACGGCTTCCTACGAGCAGTACTTC.

This clonotype was seen at least ten times. J is TRBJ1-1 and V is TRBV6-5; D unclear. V was pared by 2 bases and J by 7 bases, with 14 bases between. Looked up from germline, CDR1 is MNHEY and CDR2 is SVGAGI. This CDR3 is built from 14 residues. The CDR3 nucleotides read TGTGCCAGCAGTTACCGCGGCGGAGACTTTGAAGCTTTCTTT. Amino acids: CASSYRGGDFEAFF.

At least ten counts were recorded for this clonotype. V is TRBV4-2 and J is TRBJ1-4; 11 nucleotides line up with TRBD1. Looked up from germline, CDR1 is LGHNA and CDR2 is YNFKEQ. The V gene end was trimmed by 0 bases and the J gene end by 7 bases; junction bases not matched to a gene: 1. This CDR3 is 15 amino acids long. The CDR3 sequence is CASSQEGQGAEKLFF. The CDR3 coding sequence is TGTGCCAGCAGCCAAGAAGGACAGGGGGCTGAAAAACTGTTTTTT.

Remarks on this clonotype: At one boundary the junction diverges from the germline segment, which might be a read error. The V call is TRBV7-9, the J call TRBJ1-5, with 9 bases identical to TRBD1. Germline CDR1 is SEHNR and CDR2 is FQNEAQ (reference sequence). The CDR3 covers 16 residues. CDR3 residues: CVSSYEGTGTGQPQHF. In DNA form, the CDR3 reads TGTGTCAGCAGCTACGAAGGGACAGGGACGGGTCAGCCCCAGCATTTT.

At least ten counts were recorded for this clonotype. The chain carries TRBV4-3 and TRBJ2-3; 8 nucleotides agree with TRBD2. This CDR3 contains 16 residues. The V and J ends lost 0 bases and 4 bases, in that order; junction bases with no gene match: 6. From germline, CDR1 is LGHNA and CDR2 YSLEER. The CDR3 DNA reads TGCGCCAGCAGCCAAGATACGGGGGGGCCAGCAGATACGCAGTATTTT. This translates into CASSQDTGGPADTQYF.

The chain combines TRBV6-1 with TRBJ1-6, with TRBD1 matching 9 bases. V lost 5 bases, J lost 0 bases, and 11 bases stayed unmatched. The length of the CDR3 is 19 residues. CDR1 is MNHNS and CDR2 is SASEGT in the germline V gene. For the CDR3, the DNA is TGTGCCAGCAGTCGGGCGGGACAGGGTTTACTCTCCTATAATTCACCCCTCCACTTT. As protein: CASSRAGQGLLSYNSPLHF.

In its sample, this clonotype was seen a few times. V is TRBV5-1 and J is TRBJ2-5; 11 bases align to TRBD2. Germline V gene data show CDR1 as SGHRS and CDR2 as YFSETQ. V dropped 2 bases and J dropped 11; count of bases not matched to a gene: 14. The CDR3 loop spans 16 amino acids. The CDR3 nucleotides are TGCGCCAGCAGCTTTAATAGCGGGGGGGCCATGCGTGAGCAGTACTTC. Amino acid sequence: CASSFNSGGAMREQYF.